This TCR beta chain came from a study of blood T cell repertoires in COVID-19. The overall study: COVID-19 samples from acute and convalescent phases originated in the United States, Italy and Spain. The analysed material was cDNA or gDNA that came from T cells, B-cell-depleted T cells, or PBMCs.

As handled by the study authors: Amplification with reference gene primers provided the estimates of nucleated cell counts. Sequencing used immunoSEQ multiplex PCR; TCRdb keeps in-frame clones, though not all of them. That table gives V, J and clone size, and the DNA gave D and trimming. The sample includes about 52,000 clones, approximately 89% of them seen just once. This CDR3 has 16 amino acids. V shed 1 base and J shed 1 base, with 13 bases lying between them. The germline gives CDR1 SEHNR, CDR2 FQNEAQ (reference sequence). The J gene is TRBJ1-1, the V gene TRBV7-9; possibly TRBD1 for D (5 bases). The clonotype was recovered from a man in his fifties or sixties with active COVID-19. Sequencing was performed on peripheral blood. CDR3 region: CASSLEQDPRNTEAFF. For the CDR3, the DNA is TGTGCCAGCAGCTTAGAACAGGACCCCAGGAACACTGAAGCTTTCTTT.